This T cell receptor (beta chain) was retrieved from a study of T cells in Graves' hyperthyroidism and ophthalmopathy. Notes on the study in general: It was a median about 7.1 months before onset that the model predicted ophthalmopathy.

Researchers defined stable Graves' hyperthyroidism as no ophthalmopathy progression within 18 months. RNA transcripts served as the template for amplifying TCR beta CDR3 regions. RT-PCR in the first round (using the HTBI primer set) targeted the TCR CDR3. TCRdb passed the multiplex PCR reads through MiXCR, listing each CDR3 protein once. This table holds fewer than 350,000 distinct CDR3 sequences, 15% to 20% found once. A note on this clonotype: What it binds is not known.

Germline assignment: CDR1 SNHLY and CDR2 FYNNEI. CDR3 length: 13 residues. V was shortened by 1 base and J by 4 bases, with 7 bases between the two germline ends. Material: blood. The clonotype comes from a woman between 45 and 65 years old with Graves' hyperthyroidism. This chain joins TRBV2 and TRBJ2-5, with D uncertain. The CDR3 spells CASSEEIRETQYF. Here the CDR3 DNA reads TGTGCCAGCAGTGAAGAAATTAGAGAGACCCAGTACTTC.